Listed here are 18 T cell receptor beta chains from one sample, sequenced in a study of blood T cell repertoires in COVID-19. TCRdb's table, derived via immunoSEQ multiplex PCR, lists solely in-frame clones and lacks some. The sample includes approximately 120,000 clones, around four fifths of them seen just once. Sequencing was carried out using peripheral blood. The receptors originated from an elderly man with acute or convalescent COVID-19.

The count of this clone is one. The CDR3 sequence is CASSLEMYPGYGYTF. Written as DNA, the CDR3 is TGTGCCAGCAGTCTGGAAATGTATCCAGGGTATGGCTACACCTTC. This chain connects TRBV2 to TRBJ1-2; maybe TRBD1 (5 bases). This CDR3 has 15 amino acids. Looked up from germline, CDR1 is SNHLY and CDR2 is FYNNEI. V was cut by 5 bases and J by 5 bases, with 18 bases left in between. Supplemented by reference TRBV2 and TRBJ1-2, the full variable domain reads EPEVTQTPSHQVTQMGQEVILRCVPISNHLYFYWYRQILGQKVEFLVSFYNNEISEKSEIFDDQFSVERPDGSNFTLKIRSTKLEDSAMYFCASSLEMYPGYGYTFGSGTRLTVV.

The CDR3 nucleotides read TGTGCCAGCAGTAAAAGCGGAGGCCAAGAGACCCAGTACTTC. Translated, it gives CASSKSGGQETQYF. The chain combines TRBV6-2 or TRBV6-3 with TRBJ2-5; D possibly corresponds to TRBD2 (5 bases). Trimming pared 5 bases from V and 1 base from J, leaving 11 bases between. The CDR3 consists of 14 residues. Germline V gene sequence: CDR1 MNHEY, CDR2 SVGEGT.

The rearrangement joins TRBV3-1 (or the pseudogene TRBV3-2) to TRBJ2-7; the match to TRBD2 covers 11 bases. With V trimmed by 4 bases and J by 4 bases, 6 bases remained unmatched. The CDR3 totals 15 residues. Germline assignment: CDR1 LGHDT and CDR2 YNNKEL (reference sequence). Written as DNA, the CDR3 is TGTGCCAGCAGCCCCCGTAGCGGGGGGGCGTACGAGCAGTACTTC. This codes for CASSPRSGGAYEQYF.

The CDR3 DNA follows: TGTGCCAGCAGTGAGGCCCGGGGTGAGACCCAGTACTTC. It codes for CASSEARGETQYF. The chain employs TRBV2 and TRBJ2-5, with D perhaps matching TRBD2 (5 bases). Per the germline V gene, CDR1 is SNHLY and CDR2 is FYNNEI. This CDR3 is built from 13 residues. Trimming stripped 3 bases from V and 5 bases from J, with 10 bases between.

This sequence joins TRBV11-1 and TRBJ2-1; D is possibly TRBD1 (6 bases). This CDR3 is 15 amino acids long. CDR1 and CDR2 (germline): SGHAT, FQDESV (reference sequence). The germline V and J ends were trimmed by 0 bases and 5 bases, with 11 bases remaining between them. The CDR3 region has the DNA TGTGCCAGCAGCTTAGCGGGGACACATAACAATGAGCAGTTCTTC. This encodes CASSLAGTHNNEQFF.

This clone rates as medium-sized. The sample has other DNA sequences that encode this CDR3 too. The DNA for the CDR3 is TGCAGCGGCGCCACAGGGGTCAATCAGCCCCAGCATTTT. It translates to CSGATGVNQPQHF. This sequence joins TRBV29-1 and TRBJ1-5, with TRBD1 identical over 7 bases. CDR1 and CDR2 from the germline V gene are SQVTM and ANQGSEA. The J segment lost 3 bases and the V segment lost 7 bases, leaving 6 bases of the junction unmatched. The CDR3 contains 13 residues.

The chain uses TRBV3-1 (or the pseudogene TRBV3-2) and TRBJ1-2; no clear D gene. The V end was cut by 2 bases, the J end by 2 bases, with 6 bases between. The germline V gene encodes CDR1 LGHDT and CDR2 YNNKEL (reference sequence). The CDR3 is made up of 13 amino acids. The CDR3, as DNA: TGTGCCAGCAGCCAAACACCGAACTATGGCTACACCTTC. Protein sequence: CASSQTPNYGYTF.

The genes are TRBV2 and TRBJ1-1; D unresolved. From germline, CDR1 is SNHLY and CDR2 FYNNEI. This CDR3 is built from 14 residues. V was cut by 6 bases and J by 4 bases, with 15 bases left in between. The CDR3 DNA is TGTGCCAGCAGCGGGAATACAAAGCGCACTGAAGCTTTCTTT. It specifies CASSGNTKRTEAFF. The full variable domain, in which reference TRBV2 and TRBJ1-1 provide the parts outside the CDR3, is EPEVTQTPSHQVTQMGQEVILRCVPISNHLYFYWYRQILGQKVEFLVSFYNNEISEKSEIFDDQFSVERPDGSNFTLKIRSTKLEDSAMYFCASSGNTKRTEAFFGQGTRLTVV.

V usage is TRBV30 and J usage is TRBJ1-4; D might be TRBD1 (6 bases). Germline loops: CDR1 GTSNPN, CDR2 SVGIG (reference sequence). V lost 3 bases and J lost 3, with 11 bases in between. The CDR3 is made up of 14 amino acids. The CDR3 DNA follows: TGTGCCTGGAGAGTGTCAGGGGCTAATGAAAAACTGTTTTTT. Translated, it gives CAWRVSGANEKLFF.

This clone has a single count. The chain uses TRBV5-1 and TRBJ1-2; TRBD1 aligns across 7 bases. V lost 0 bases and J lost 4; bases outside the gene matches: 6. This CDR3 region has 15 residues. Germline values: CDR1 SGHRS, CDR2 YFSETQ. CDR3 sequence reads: CASSLAAGGSYGYTF. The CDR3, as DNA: TGCGCCAGCAGCTTGGCAGCAGGGGGATCCTATGGCTACACCTTC.

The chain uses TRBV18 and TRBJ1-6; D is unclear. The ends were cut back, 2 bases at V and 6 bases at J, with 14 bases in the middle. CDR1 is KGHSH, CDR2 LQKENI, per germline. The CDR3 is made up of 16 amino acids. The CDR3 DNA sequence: TGTGCCAGCTCACCAGGCGGCCCCGCCACTAATTCACCCCTCCACTTT. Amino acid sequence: CASSPGGPATNSPLHF.

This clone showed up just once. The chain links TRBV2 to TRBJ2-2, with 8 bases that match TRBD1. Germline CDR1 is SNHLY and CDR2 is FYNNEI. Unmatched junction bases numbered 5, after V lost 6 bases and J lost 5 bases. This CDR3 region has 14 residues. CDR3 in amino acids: CASRAGGYTGELFF. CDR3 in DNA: TGTGCCAGCAGGGCAGGGGGCTATACCGGGGAGCTGTTTTTT.

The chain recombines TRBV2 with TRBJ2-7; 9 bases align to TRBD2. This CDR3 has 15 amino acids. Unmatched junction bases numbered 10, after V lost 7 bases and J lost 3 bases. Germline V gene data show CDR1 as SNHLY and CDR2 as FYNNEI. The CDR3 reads CASKLQSGGNYEQYF. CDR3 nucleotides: TGTGCCAGCAAGCTACAAAGCGGGGGGAACTACGAGCAGTACTTC.

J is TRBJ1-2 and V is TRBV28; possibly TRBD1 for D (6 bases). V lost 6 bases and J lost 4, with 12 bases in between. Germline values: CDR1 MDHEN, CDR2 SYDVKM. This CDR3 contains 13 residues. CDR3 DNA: TGTGCCAGCAGAGGACAGTGGCTCTATGGCTACACCTTC. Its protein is CASRGQWLYGYTF.

As DNA, the CDR3 is TGTGCCAGCAAAACGACAGGGGGGTTCTATGGCTACACCTTC. This translates into CASKTTGGFYGYTF. J is TRBJ1-2 and V is TRBV6-5, with TRBD1 identical over 9 bases. The J segment lost 4 bases and the V segment lost 7 bases, leaving 7 bases of the junction unmatched. The CDR3 totals 14 residues. CDR1 and CDR2 from the germline V gene are MNHEY and SVGAGI.

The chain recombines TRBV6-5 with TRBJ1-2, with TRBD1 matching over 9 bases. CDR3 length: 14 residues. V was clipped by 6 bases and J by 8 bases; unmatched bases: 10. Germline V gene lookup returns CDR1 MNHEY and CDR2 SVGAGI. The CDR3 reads CASRTDRGEGGYTF. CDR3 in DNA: TGTGCCAGCAGAACGGACAGGGGTGAGGGGGGCTACACCTTC.

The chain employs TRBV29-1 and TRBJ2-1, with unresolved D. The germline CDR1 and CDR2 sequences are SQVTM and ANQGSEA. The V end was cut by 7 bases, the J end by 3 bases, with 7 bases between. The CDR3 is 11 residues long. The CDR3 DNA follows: TGCAGCGCCAAATTCTACAATGAGCAGTTCTTC. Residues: CSAKFYNEQFF.

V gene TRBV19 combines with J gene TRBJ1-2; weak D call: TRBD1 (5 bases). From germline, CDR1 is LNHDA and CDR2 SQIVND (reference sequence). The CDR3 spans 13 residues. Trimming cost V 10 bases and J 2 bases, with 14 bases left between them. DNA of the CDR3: TGTGCCACCCAAGGGGAAAGGAACTATGGCTACACCTTC. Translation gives CATQGERNYGYTF.